This T cell receptor (beta chain) originates from a study of radiation and T cells in renal cell carcinoma. Across the whole study: Nephrectomy followed 15 Gy stereotactic body radiation by 4 weeks.

Time point reported: baseline pretreatment blood. Treatment meaning: 15 Gy SBRT to primary tumor, nephrectomy 4 weeks later. The tumor was a clear cell renal cell carcinoma. TCRdb's copy holds only in-frame clones and misses some; the assay was immunoSEQ multiplex PCR. Here the sample spans some 140,000 clones, about 88% being singletons. Germline V gene lookup returns CDR1 SGHDN and CDR2 FVKESK. This CDR3 has 14 amino acids. V was pared by 0 bases and J by 7 bases, with 10 bases between. The sequenced sample was blood, obtained from a patient whose treatment included radiotherapy and nephrectomy. The TCR originated in a woman aged 45-65 years with renal cell carcinoma. The rearrangement links TRBV14 to TRBJ2-1; D is unclear. For the CDR3, the DNA is TGTGCCAGCAGCCAAGATTTGATAGGGAATGAGCAGTTCTTC. This gives the protein CASSQDLIGNEQFF.